The present entry profiles one T cell receptor (beta chain) with its context. Its antigen remains unidentified. Combining a sample-barcoded 5' primer with a J-beta primer mix, a second PCR ran for about 6 to 11 cycles. TCRdb re-called the 5' RACE reads through MiXCR, storing one row per CDR3 protein. Of fewer than 2,000,000 distinct CDR3 sequences listed, roughly two fifths are singletons. This specimen belongs to a study of blood T cells in healthy people across ages. General study points: Naive CD4+ cells and diversity were both higher in long-lived donors than in aged donors.

V was clipped by 1 base and J by 6 bases, with 13 bases between them. There are 15 residues in the CDR3. Germline V CDR1 and CDR2: GTSNPN, SVGIG (reference sequence). This sequence originates from a human donor in good health. Sequencing used blood. This chain links TRBV30 with TRBJ1-6; a possible D gene is TRBD1 (6 bases). For the CDR3, the DNA is TGTGCCTGGAGTGGTACCGGGACAACTAATTCACCCCTCCACTTT. Translating it yields CAWSGTGTTNSPLHF.